These 19 T cell receptor beta chains share one sample of origin, sequenced in a study of blood T cell repertoires in COVID-19 (dated by TCRdb to 2020 to 2022). Library creation used the immunoSEQ multiplex PCR assay. Held by TCRdb, this immuneACCESS table contains in-frame sequences only and omits some clones. Under half of the omission traces to an unresolved V gene where checked; the cause of the rest is unknown. The sample records fewer than 250,000 clones, approximately 86% of which are singletons. The ten most abundant clones make up 3.5% to 4.5% of the sample. Sequenced sample: PBMCs or T cells enriched from blood (not recorded which). Source of these receptors: a middle-aged woman with acute COVID-19.

This chain connects TRBV6-5 to TRBJ2-1, with TRBD1 identical over 9 bases. Germline-derived CDR1 and CDR2 are MNHEY and SVGAGI. With V trimmed by 6 bases and J by 9 bases, 9 bases remained unmatched. This CDR3 is built from 14 residues. CDR3 nucleotides: TGTGCCAGCAGCCAAATGGACAGGGGCGGTGAGCAGTTCTTC. Translating gives CASSQMDRGGEQFF.

V usage is TRBV9 and J usage is TRBJ1-6; 7 bases are a match to TRBD1. The CDR3 spans 18 residues. Germline V gives CDR1 SGDLS, CDR2 YYNGEE. The trim removed 0 bases at V and 2 bases at J, leaving 8 bases unmatched. The DNA of the CDR3 is TGTGCCAGCAGCGTAGAAGTGGGGACAGCCACCTATAATTCACCCCTCCACTTT. Protein: CASSVEVGTATYNSPLHF.

The genes are TRBV9 and TRBJ1-6; 11 bases are shared with TRBD1. Trimming took 2 bases from V and 7 from J; bases not matched to a gene: 8. CDR3 size: 17 residues. Germline loops: CDR1 SGDLS, CDR2 YYNGEE. The CDR3, as DNA: TGTGCCAGCAGCGTCACGCCGGGGACAGGGGGAAATTCACCCCTCCACTTT. It translates to CASSVTPGTGGNSPLHF.

This clone occurred once. This chain uses TRBV18 with TRBJ2-7, with TRBD1 as a possible D gene (5 bases). The CDR3 runs to 15 residues. Germline assignment: CDR1 KGHSH and CDR2 LQKENI. V was trimmed by 2 bases and J by 6 bases, leaving 17 bases between them. The chain's CDR3 is CASSPLGQGLAEQYF. The CDR3 DNA is TGTGCCAGCTCACCATTAGGGCAGGGTCTGGCCGAGCAGTACTTC.

The chain carries TRBV28 and TRBJ2-7, with D unresolved. From germline, CDR1 is MDHEN and CDR2 SYDVKM. Trimming took 7 bases from V and 1 from J, leaving 11 bases between them. The CDR3 sequence is 13 residues long. The CDR3 protein is CASKPNPSYEQYF. For the CDR3, the DNA is TGTGCCAGCAAGCCCAATCCTTCCTACGAGCAGTACTTC.

The chain combines TRBV5-1 with TRBJ2-3, with TRBD1 matching 9 bases. The CDR3 is 17 residues long. Looked up from germline, CDR1 is SGHRS and CDR2 is YFSETQ. V was pared by 4 bases and J by 0 bases, with 9 bases of the junction left unmatched. The CDR3, as DNA: TGCGCCAGCAGCCGGGGACAGGGAGCTTGGAGCACAGATACGCAGTATTTT. Its translation is CASSRGQGAWSTDTQYF.

The chain recombines TRBV28 with TRBJ1-5; D possibly corresponds to TRBD1 (6 bases). CDR1 is MDHEN, CDR2 SYDVKM, per germline. Trimming left V 4 bases short and J 4 bases short, with 14 bases between. CDR3 length equals 15 residues. The CDR3 DNA follows: TGTGCCAGCAGTTCCCCACAGGGTAGAAATCAGCCCCAGCATTTT. Translated: CASSSPQGRNQPQHF.

The chain employs TRBV7-9 and TRBJ2-1; 7 bases line up with TRBD2. The CDR3 covers 15 residues. Germline trimming cut 3 bases from V and 3 bases from J; bases unmatched to any gene: 5. CDR1 is SEHNR, CDR2 FQNEAQ, per germline (reference sequence). CDR3 protein: CASSFDGRHYNEQFF. The CDR3 region has the DNA TGTGCCAGCAGCTTCGACGGGAGGCACTACAATGAGCAGTTCTTC.

The chain joins TRBV2 to TRBJ2-5; 12 bases agree with TRBD1. The germline V gene encodes CDR1 SNHLY and CDR2 FYNNEI. V was pared by 6 bases and J by 5 bases, with 19 bases of the junction left unmatched. This CDR3 region has 19 residues. CDR3 residues: CASSHRRGQGAGLKETQYF. The CDR3 bases are TGTGCCAGCAGCCACAGGAGGGGACAGGGGGCTGGGTTAAAGGAGACCCAGTACTTC.

This clone was observed a single time. The V gene is TRBV12-1, the J gene TRBJ2-2; TRBD1, the table's D call, lacks a check against the DNA. TRBV12-1 is termed a pseudogene. This CDR3 has 16 residues. CDR3 sequence reads: CASSSPGDRNGGELFF. In nucleotides, the CDR3 is TGTGCCAGCAGCTCCCCAGGGGACAGGAATGGCGGGGAGCTGTTTTTT.

The rearrangement uses TRBV5-1 and TRBJ2-3; D is undetermined. In germline, CDR1 is SGHRS, CDR2 YFSETQ. The CDR3 contains 16 residues. Trimming took off 0 bases at V and 0 bases at J, with 11 bases between the two ends. The CDR3 coding sequence is TGCGCCAGCAGCTTGGTAAGTGGGCCAAGCACAGATACGCAGTATTTT. Residues: CASSLVSGPSTDTQYF.

The chain is built from TRBV3-1 (or the pseudogene TRBV3-2) and TRBJ2-7, with 10 bases identical to TRBD2. V was pared by 0 bases and J by 7 bases, with 9 bases of the junction left unmatched. This CDR3 spans 16 amino acids. Germline V gives CDR1 LGHDT, CDR2 YNNKEL (reference sequence). Written as DNA, the CDR3 is TGTGCCAGCAGCCAAGATCGAGCGGGAGGGTTGGGGGAGCAGTACTTC. This gives the protein CASSQDRAGGLGEQYF.

The CDR3 DNA reads as TGTGCCAGCAGTCGACAGAGTCCTAGCACAGATACGCAGTATTTT. Translated: CASSRQSPSTDTQYF. The V gene is TRBV27, the J gene TRBJ2-3, with a possible D match to TRBD1 (5 bases). V lost 5 bases, J lost 0 bases, and 12 bases lay in between. The CDR3 totals 15 residues. Per the germline V gene, CDR1 is MNHEY and CDR2 is SMNVEV (reference sequence).

This clone was found once. This chain uses TRBV6-5 with TRBJ2-7; 10 bases are a match to TRBD2. J lost 2 bases, V lost 8 bases, and 6 bases had no gene match. The CDR3 runs to 14 residues. Germline lookup yields CDR1 MNHEY and CDR2 SVGAGI. The CDR3 coding sequence is TGTGCCAGCGCAAAGCGGGAGGGGGCCTACGAGCAGTACTTC. This codes for CASAKREGAYEQYF.

V usage is TRBV10-3 and J usage is TRBJ2-1; 12 nucleotides agree with TRBD2. V dropped 4 bases and J dropped 5; count of bases not matched to a gene: 6. CDR3 length: 16 residues. From germline, CDR1 is ENHRY and CDR2 SYGVKD. CDR3 amino acids: CAISVEGLAGHNEQFF. In nucleotides, the CDR3 is TGTGCCATCAGTGTGGAAGGACTAGCGGGACACAATGAGCAGTTCTTC.

The chain links TRBV7-8 to TRBJ2-1; weak D call: TRBD1 (6 bases). This CDR3 is 13 amino acids long. The germline V gene encodes CDR1 SGHVS and CDR2 FQNEAQ. V was clipped by 0 bases and J by 12 bases, with 12 bases between them. CDR3 loop: CASSLAQGPWQFF. The CDR3 DNA reads TGTGCCAGCAGCTTAGCACAGGGCCCTTGGCAGTTCTTC.

The V call is TRBV28, the J call TRBJ1-2, with a weak D call TRBD1 (6 bases). This CDR3 region has 16 residues. The germline V gene has CDR1 MDHEN and CDR2 SYDVKM. V lost 4 bases, J lost 5 bases, and 20 bases lay in between. The DNA for the CDR3 is TGTGCCAGCAGTTCCTCCGTGGGGACAAGCATATATGGCTACACCTTC. It is translated as CASSSSVGTSIYGYTF.

V is TRBV6-2 or TRBV6-3 and J is TRBJ2-7; possibly TRBD1 for D (6 bases). This CDR3 contains 12 residues. Germline CDR1 reads MNHEY; CDR2 reads SVGEGT. V lost 5 bases and J 3 bases, leaving 8 bases between the germline ends. The CDR3 nucleotides read TGTGCCAGCAGTCCACAGGGCTACGAGCAGTACTTC. It translates to CASSPQGYEQYF.

This chain links TRBV9 with TRBJ2-7, with TRBD2 matching over 12 bases. The CDR3 covers 15 residues. With V trimmed by 4 bases and J by 4 bases, 6 bases remained unmatched. The germline V gene has CDR1 SGDLS and CDR2 YYNGEE. The CDR3 coding sequence is TGTGCCAGCAGCCGACTAGCGGGAGTCTCATACGAGCAGTACTTC. It codes for CASSRLAGVSYEQYF.